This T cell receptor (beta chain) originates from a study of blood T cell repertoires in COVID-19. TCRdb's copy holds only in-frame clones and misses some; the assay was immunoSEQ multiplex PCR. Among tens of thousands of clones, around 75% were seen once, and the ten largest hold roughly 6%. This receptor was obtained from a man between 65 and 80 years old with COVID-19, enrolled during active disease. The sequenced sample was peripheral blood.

The CDR3 DNA reads as TGTGCCAGCAGCGCCCACTTGCTAGGAGGGTCAGAGACCCAGTACTTC. Translating gives CASSAHLLGGSETQYF. This chain uses TRBV9 with TRBJ2-5; D is perhaps TRBD2 (6 bases). Germline loops: CDR1 SGDLS, CDR2 YYNGEE. The V end lost 3 bases, the J end lost 4 bases, and 19 bases lay between the germline ends. The CDR3 is made up of 16 amino acids.